Included here is one TCR beta chain sequence, with context. This clone was counted a few times. Its antigen is unknown. It has no much larger one-base neighbor in the sample; base qualities were not kept. This sample stems from a study of T cell clones after liver transplantation (dated by TCRdb to about 2019). General notes on the study: The samples were obtained from ITN030ST, a randomized trial that attempted immunosuppression withdrawal within 2 years after liver transplantation. Donor-reactive T cell clones were identified by TCRbeta sequencing following a pre-transplant mixed lymphocyte reaction and were subsequently tracked in post-transplant blood. Third party-reactive TCRbeta sequences were also identified from pre-transplant MLRs to serve as an antigen-independent comparator for donor-reactive sequences. Of the eight recipients, a few were HCV-positive, while the remaining recipients had been transplanted for non-autoimmune, non-viral indications. The subjects received no induction therapy and were kept on standard immunosuppression until randomization at 12-24 months post-transplant. Tolerance was defined as complete immunosuppression withdrawal for at least one year with no rise in liver enzymes beyond twice the upper limit of normal. Blood samples were collected pre-transplant, then pre-randomization ahead of withdrawal, and finally post-randomization once withdrawal had either been completed or failed. The studied cohort comprised 8 liver transplant recipients, 3 classified as tolerant and 5 as non-tolerant. What the work shows at the level of the full study, not this receptor alone: Donor-reactive sequences decreased more than third party-reactive sequences, which suggests partial antigen-specific deletion that was not related to withdrawal success. In two subjects, low numbers of available donor cells limited the measurable donor-reactive repertoire. Because allograft tissue specimens were not available, migration of donor-reactive T cells into the graft, rather than deletion, may have occurred. When repertoire turnover was accounted for, significantly reduced detection of donor-reactive sequences was found in 7 of 8 subjects for CD4 and in 8 of 8 subjects for CD8. In 5 of 8 subjects, circulating donor-reactive CD4 TCRbeta sequences decreased significantly after transplant, regardless of tolerance or HCV status. The conclusions were considered preliminary, being limited by small, heterogeneous patient numbers and non-standardized post-transplant time points.

Frozen genomic DNA underwent high-throughput TCRbeta CDR3 sequencing by immunoSEQ, including PCR amplification, mapping, bias correction and internal controls. The authors' analysis ran thus. Only productive rearrangements were retained, with each unique TCRbeta sequence defined by its CDR3 nucleotide sequence together with its V and J gene. For classification of a sequence as donor-reactive, at least 5-fold expansion in CFSE-low cells relative to unstimulated pre-transplant cells and a frequency of at least 0.01% were required. To ensure at least 90% detection power, minimum frequency thresholds were set for each subject based on that subject's lowest-template unstimulated sample. Jensen-Shannon divergence between the top 1000 TCRbeta sequences after and before transplant was used to measure repertoire turnover. Two-sided Fisher's exact tests were used to test for changes in how often donor-reactive sequences were detected. Drawn from immuneACCESS, this table holds only the in-frame rearrangements with V and J called that TCRdb kept. Clones are partly lost; checked studies trace under half to an unresolved V gene and leave the rest unexplained. D and trimming come from the DNA, and the V and J calls and clone size come from that table. The sample table records about 45,000 clones; 86% of these occur just once. Of the sample, 2% to 3% falls within the top ten clones.

Relative to germline, V is 4 bases shorter and J is 6 bases shorter, with 19 bases between their ends. From cysteine to phenylalanine, the CDR3 is 16 amino acids long. Kept here is only the CDR3 DNA, which spans 48 bases and is read in frame from base 1. CDR1 and CDR2 are drawn from the germline V gene: KGHSH, LQKENI. Thawed unstimulated PBMCs were stained for CD3, CD4 and CD8 and FACS-sorted into CD3+CD4+ and CD3+CD8+ populations. All 8 studied subjects were randomized to immunosuppression withdrawal. Genomic DNA was isolated with the Qiagen DNeasy Blood and Tissue Kit. The chain uses TRBV18 and TRBJ1-5, with a weak D call of TRBD1 (5 bases match). This receptor was identified in a human patient who received a liver transplant. After a transplant, certain T cells may trace back to the graft donor. The material was CD4+ T cells from blood, obtained 24 months after liver transplant. The nucleotides are TGTGCCAGCTCACGCCCCGCGACAGTAACGCCTCAGCCCCAGCATTTT. It translates to CASSRPATVTPQPQHF. Supplemented by the reference TRBV18 and TRBJ1-5 proteins around the CDR3, the complete variable domain is NAGVMQNPRHLVRRRGQEARLRCSPMKGHSHVYWYRQLPEEGLKFMVYLQKENIIDESGMPKERFSAEFPKEGPSILRIQQVVRGDSAAYFCASSRPATVTPQPQHFGDGTRLSIL.